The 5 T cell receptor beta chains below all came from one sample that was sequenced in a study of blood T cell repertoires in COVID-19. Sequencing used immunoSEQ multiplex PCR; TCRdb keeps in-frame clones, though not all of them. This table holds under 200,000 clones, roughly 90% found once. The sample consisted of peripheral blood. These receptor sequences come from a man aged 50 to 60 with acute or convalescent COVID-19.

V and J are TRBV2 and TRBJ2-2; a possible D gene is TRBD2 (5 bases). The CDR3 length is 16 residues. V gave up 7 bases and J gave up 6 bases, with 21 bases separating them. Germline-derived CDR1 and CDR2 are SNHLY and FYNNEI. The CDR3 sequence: CASNRGWGKGAGELFF. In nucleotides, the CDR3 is TGTGCCAGCAACCGAGGGTGGGGTAAGGGAGCCGGGGAGCTGTTTTTT.

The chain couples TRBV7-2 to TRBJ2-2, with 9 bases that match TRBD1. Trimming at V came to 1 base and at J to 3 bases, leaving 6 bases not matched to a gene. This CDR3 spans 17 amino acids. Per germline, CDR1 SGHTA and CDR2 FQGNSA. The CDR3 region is CASSLGGTGRHTGELFF. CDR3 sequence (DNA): TGTGCCAGCAGCTTAGGGGGGACAGGGCGACACACCGGGGAGCTGTTTTTT.

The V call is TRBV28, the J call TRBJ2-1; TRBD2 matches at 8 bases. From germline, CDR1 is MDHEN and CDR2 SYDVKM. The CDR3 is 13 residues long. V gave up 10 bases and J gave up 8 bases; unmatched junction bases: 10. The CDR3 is CATSAGGNHEQFF. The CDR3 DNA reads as TGTGCCACTAGTGCGGGGGGCAACCATGAGCAGTTCTTC.

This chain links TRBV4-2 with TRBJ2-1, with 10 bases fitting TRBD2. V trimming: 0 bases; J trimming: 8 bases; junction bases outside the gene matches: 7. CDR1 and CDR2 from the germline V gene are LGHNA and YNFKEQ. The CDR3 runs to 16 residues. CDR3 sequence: CASSQDSSGGAYEQFF. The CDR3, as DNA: TGTGCCAGCAGCCAAGATTCGAGCGGGGGGGCATATGAGCAGTTCTTC.

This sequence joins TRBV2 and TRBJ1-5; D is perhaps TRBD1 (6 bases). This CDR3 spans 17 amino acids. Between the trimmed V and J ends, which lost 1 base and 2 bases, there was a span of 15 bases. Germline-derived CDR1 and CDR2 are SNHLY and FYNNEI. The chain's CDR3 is CASSEVWGGQGNQPQHF. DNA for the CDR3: TGTGCCAGCAGTGAAGTTTGGGGGGGCCAGGGCAATCAGCCCCAGCATTTT.